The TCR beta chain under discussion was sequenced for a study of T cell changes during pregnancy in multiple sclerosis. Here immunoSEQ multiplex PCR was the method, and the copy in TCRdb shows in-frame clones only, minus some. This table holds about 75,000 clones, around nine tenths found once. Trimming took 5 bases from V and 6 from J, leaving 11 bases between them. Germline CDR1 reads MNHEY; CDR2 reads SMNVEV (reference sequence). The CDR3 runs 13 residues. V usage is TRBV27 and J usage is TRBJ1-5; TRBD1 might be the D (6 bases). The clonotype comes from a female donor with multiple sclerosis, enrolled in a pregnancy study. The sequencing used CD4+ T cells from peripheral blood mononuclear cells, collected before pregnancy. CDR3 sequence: CASSGRGAQPQHF. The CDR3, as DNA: TGTGCCAGCAGTGGGCGGGGGGCTCAGCCCCAGCATTTT.